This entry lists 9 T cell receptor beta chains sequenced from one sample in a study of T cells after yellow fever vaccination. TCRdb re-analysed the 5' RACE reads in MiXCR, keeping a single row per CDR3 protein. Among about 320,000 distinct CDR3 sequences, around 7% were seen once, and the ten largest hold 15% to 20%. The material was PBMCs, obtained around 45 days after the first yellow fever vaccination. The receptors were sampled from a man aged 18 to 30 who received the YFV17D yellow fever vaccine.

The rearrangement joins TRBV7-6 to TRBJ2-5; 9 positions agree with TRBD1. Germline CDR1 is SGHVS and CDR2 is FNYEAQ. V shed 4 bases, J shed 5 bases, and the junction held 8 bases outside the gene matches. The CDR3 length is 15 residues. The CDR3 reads CASSSGTGLIETQYF. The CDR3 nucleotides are TGTGCCAGCAGCTCCGGGACAGGGTTAATCGAGACCCAGTACTTC.

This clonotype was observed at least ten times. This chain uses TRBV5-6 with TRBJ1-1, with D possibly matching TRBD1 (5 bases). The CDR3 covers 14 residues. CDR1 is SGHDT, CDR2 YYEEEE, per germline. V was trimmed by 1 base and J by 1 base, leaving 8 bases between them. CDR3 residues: CASSLLGQNTEAFF. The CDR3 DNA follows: TGTGCCAGCAGCTTGCTCGGACAGAACACTGAAGCTTTCTTT. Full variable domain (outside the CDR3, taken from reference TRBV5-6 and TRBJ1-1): DAGVTQSPTHLIKTRGQQVTLRCSPKSGHDTVSWYQQALGQGPQFIFQYYEEEERQRGNFPDRFSGHQFPNYSSELNVNALLLGDSALYLCASSLLGQNTEAFFGQGTRLTVV.

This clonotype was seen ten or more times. The CDR3 sequence: CASSLQGAGELFF. CDR3 nucleotides: TGTGCCAGCAGCTTACAGGGGGCCGGGGAGCTGTTTTTT. The J gene is TRBJ2-2, the V gene TRBV7-6, with 7 bases lining up with TRBD1. V gave up 2 bases and J gave up 6 bases; unmatched junction bases: 0. Germline CDR1 and CDR2: SGHVS and FNYEAQ. The CDR3 has 13 amino acids.

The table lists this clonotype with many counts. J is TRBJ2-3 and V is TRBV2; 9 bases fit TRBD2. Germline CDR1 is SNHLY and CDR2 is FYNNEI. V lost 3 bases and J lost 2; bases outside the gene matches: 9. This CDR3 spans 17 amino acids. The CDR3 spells CASSETLTGLATDTQYF. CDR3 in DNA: TGTGCCAGCAGTGAGACCTTGACGGGACTAGCCACAGATACGCAGTATTTT.

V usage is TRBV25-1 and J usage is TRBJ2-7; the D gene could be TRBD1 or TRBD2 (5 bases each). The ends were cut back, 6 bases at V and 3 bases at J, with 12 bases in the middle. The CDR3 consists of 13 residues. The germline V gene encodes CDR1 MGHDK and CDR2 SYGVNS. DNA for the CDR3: TGTGCCAGCAGCGCTCCGAGGGGCTACGAGCAGTACTTC. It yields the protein CASSAPRGYEQYF.

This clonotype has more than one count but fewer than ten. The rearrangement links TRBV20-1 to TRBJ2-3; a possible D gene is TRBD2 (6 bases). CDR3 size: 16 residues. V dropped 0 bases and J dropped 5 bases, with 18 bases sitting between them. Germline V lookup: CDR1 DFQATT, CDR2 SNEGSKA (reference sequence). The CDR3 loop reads CSARETRDRVGDTQYF. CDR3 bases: TGCAGTGCTAGAGAAACGCGGGACCGAGTGGGAGATACGCAGTATTTT.

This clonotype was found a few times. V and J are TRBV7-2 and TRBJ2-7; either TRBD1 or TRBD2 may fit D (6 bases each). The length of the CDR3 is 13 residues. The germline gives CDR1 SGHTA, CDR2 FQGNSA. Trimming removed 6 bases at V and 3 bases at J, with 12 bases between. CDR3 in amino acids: CASSDGGGYEQYF. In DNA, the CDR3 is TGTGCCAGCAGTGACGGAGGGGGCTACGAGCAGTACTTC.

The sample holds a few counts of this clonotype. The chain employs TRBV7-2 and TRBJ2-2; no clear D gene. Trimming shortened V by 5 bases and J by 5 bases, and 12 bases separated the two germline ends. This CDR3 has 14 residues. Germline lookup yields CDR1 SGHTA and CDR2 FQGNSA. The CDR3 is CASSLERSTGELFF. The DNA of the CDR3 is TGTGCCAGCAGCCTAGAACGCTCAACCGGGGAGCTGTTTTTT.

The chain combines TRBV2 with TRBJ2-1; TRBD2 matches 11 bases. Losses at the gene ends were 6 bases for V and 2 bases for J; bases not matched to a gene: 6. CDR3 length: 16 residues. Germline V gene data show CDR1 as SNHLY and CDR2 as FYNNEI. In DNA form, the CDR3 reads TGTGCCAGCAGCGGTAGCGGGGGGGCCACCTACAATGAGCAGTTCTTC. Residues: CASSGSGGATYNEQFF.